A single sample is the source of the 16 T cell receptor beta chains below, sequenced in a study of blood T cell repertoires in COVID-19. Assay: immunoSEQ multiplex PCR; the TCRdb copy retains only in-frame clones and omits some. There are around 140,000 clones in the sample; roughly 80% occur only once, and 3% to 4.5% lies in the top ten. The sample was peripheral blood. Source of these receptors: a man between 70 and 80 years old who had recovered from COVID-19.

CDR3 DNA: TGTGCCAGCAGCGACAGGCTCTATGGCTACACCTTC. Translation gives CASSDRLYGYTF. The gene calls are TRBV13 and TRBJ1-2; perhaps TRBD1 as D (6 bases). V was shortened by 5 bases and J by 4 bases, with 8 bases between the two germline ends. CDR1 and CDR2 (germline): PRHDT, FYEKMQ (reference sequence). CDR3 length: 12 amino acids.

The J gene is TRBJ2-7, the V gene TRBV15; D ambiguous. Per germline, CDR1 LNHNV and CDR2 YYDKDF (reference sequence). V was trimmed by 0 bases and J by 0 bases, leaving 9 bases between them. The CDR3 contains 15 residues. CDR3 residues: CATSRDLIDSYEQYF. The DNA for the CDR3 is TGTGCCACCAGCAGAGATCTAATTGACTCCTACGAGCAGTACTTC.

In this sample, this clone turned up a few times. The V gene is TRBV19, the J gene TRBJ2-1; D ambiguous. The CDR3 is made up of 13 amino acids. V lost 3 bases and J lost 8, with 11 bases in between. Per the germline V gene, CDR1 is LNHDA and CDR2 is SQIVND (reference sequence). This chain's CDR3 is CASSMQPRDEQFF. The CDR3 coding sequence is TGTGCCAGTAGTATGCAACCTCGGGATGAGCAGTTCTTC.

V gene TRBV27 combines with J gene TRBJ2-5; TRBD2 aligns across 9 bases. With V trimmed by 5 bases and J by 4 bases, 8 bases remained unmatched. The CDR3 is 15 amino acids. Germline CDR1 MNHEY, CDR2 SMNVEV (reference sequence). The CDR3 coding sequence is TGTGCCAGCAGTAACAGTATAGCGGGAGCAGAGACCCAGTACTTC. Translation: CASSNSIAGAETQYF.

This clone is a singleton in its sample. The chain has TRBV7-6 and TRBJ2-3, with TRBD2 identical over 11 bases. The germline CDR1 and CDR2 sequences are SGHVS and FNYEAQ. CDR3 length: 17 residues. V was pared by 0 bases and J by 1 base, with 3 bases of the junction left unmatched. The CDR3 spells CASSLAWGLAGTDTQYF. The DNA for the CDR3 is TGTGCCAGCAGCTTAGCGTGGGGACTAGCGGGCACAGATACGCAGTATTTT.

The rearrangement uses TRBV5-1 and TRBJ2-7; TRBD2 aligns across 7 bases. This CDR3 is 15 amino acids long. The trim removed 4 bases at V and 3 bases at J, leaving 10 bases unmatched. From germline, CDR1 is SGHRS and CDR2 YFSETQ. CDR3 loop: CASSLQAGSGYEQYF. CDR3 bases: TGCGCCAGCAGCCTACAAGCGGGATCCGGCTACGAGCAGTACTTC.

The chain combines TRBV27 with TRBJ1-6, with 7 bases lining up with TRBD1. The V segment lost 5 bases and the J segment 6 bases; nucleotides outside the gene matches: 22. The germline gives CDR1 MNHEY, CDR2 SMNVEV (reference sequence). The CDR3 is 20 amino acids. As DNA, the CDR3 is TGTGCCAGCAGTAAACTTACAGGGGACCCACGACTCTCAATTAATTCACCCCTCCACTTT. Its protein product is CASSKLTGDPRLSINSPLHF.

This chain connects TRBV6-5 to TRBJ1-5, with 10 nucleotides matching TRBD1. V was clipped by 2 bases and J by 6 bases; unmatched bases: 7. The length of the CDR3 is 16 residues. CDR1 and CDR2 from the germline V gene are MNHEY and SVGAGI. The CDR3 region has the DNA TGTGCCAGCAGTTACAGATCGACAGGGGGCGGTCAGCCCCAGCATTTT. It is translated as CASSYRSTGGGQPQHF.

CDR3 nucleotides: TGTGCCACCAGCAGAGAAGGTAGCGCTCGTTACAATGAGCAGTTCTTC. It yields the protein CATSREGSARYNEQFF. The rearrangement uses TRBV15 and TRBJ2-1, with D maybe TRBD2 (5 bases). This CDR3 region has 16 residues. The germline CDR1 and CDR2 sequences are LNHNV and YYDKDF (reference sequence). V was cut by 0 bases and J by 4 bases, with 13 bases left in between.

The chain links TRBV9 to TRBJ1-2; TRBD1 matches 12 bases. Germline-derived CDR1 and CDR2 are SGDLS and YYNGEE. The CDR3 totals 15 residues. V was pared by 0 bases and J by 8 bases, with 5 bases of the junction left unmatched. In DNA form, the CDR3 reads TGTGCCAGCAGCGTAGGAGGGACAGGGGGCGACGGCTACACCTTC. This encodes CASSVGGTGGDGYTF.

In this sample, this clone turned up a few times. V usage is TRBV6-2 or TRBV6-3 and J usage is TRBJ2-5; 9 bases map to TRBD2. V was pared by 4 bases and J by 1 base, with 7 bases of the junction left unmatched. This CDR3 is 16 amino acids long. Germline V gene data show CDR1 as MNHEY and CDR2 as SVGEGT. CDR3 DNA: TGTGCCAGCAGTTCTTCAGGGACTAGCTTCCAAGAGACCCAGTACTTC. This sequence encodes CASSSSGTSFQETQYF.

The chain joins TRBV4-1 to TRBJ1-6; D not resolved. Germline values: CDR1 MGHRA, CDR2 YSYEKL. Trimming left V 2 bases short and J 8 bases short, with 7 bases between. The CDR3 covers 13 residues. The CDR3: CASSQIPDSPLHF. The CDR3 DNA sequence: TGCGCCAGCAGCCAAATACCAGATTCACCCCTCCACTTT.

The chain has TRBV13 and TRBJ2-5, with 10 bases fitting TRBD2. Germline CDR1 and CDR2: PRHDT and FYEKMQ (reference sequence). V lost 4 bases and J lost 5; bases outside the gene matches: 10. This CDR3 comprises 16 residues. In DNA, the CDR3 is TGTGCCAGCAGCTCCCGGTTTTTAGCGGGAGGCGAGACCCAGTACTTC. Protein product: CASSSRFLAGGETQYF.

The chain combines TRBV2 with TRBJ1-2; D is undetermined. The CDR3 length is 13 residues. Germline V gene data show CDR1 as SNHLY and CDR2 as FYNNEI. V dropped 1 base and J dropped 9 bases, with 12 bases sitting between them. CDR3 sequence reads: CASSEDSLWRYTF. The CDR3 region has the DNA TGTGCCAGCAGTGAAGACAGTCTATGGCGCTACACCTTC.

The rearrangement uses TRBV21-1 and TRBJ2-5; the DNA was not compared with TRBD2, the D call given in the table. TRBV21-1 is an annotated pseudogene. The CDR3 runs 17 residues. The CDR3: CASSRSPGTSGEETQYF. CDR3 in DNA: TGTGCCAGCAGCAGGTCCCCCGGGACTAGCGGAGAAGAGACCCAGTACTTC.

This chain links TRBV30 with TRBJ2-1, with 14 bases matching TRBD2. V was pared by 3 bases and J by 3 bases, with 10 bases of the junction left unmatched. Germline V CDR1 and CDR2: GTSNPN, SVGIG (reference sequence). The CDR3 is 18 amino acids. CDR3 DNA sequence: TGTGCCTGGAGCGGACGTCGACTAGCGGGAGGGATCTACAATGAGCAGTTCTTC. This codes for CAWSGRRLAGGIYNEQFF.